This T cell receptor (beta chain) appears in the sequencing data of a study of PD-1 blockade in classical Hodgkin lymphoma. Looking at the study overall: Patients had nivolumab dosed at 3 mg/kg, delivered intravenously every 2 weeks.

The table lists this clone with a few counts. Its antigen is undetermined. Study-wide points: By C4D1 there was a significant rise in CD4+ TCR diversity but not in CD8+ TCR diversity. Reports indicated that newly diagnosed patients had lower baseline TCR diversity than healthy donors did.

Germline CDR1 is SEHNR and CDR2 is FQNEAQ (reference sequence). This CDR3 is 12 amino acids long. With 3 bases removed from V and 15 bases from J, the gap between germline ends came to 15 bases. Specified time point: cycle 4 day 1 (C4D1), after 6 weeks of nivolumab. Each and every patient relapsed after autologous stem cell transplantation, and patients got differing brentuximab vedotin exposure. Clones were sequenced by immunoSEQ multiplex PCR, and TCRdb holds only the in-frame ones, with some missing. The sample holds 40,000 to 55,000 clones; just under 80% are singletons and the top ten take around a third.

V usage is TRBV7-9 and J usage is TRBJ2-1, with D possibly TRBD1 on 6 matching bases. The sequence derives from a human donor with classical Hodgkin lymphoma. The starting material was peripheral blood mononuclear cells (PBMCs), obtained before the fourth cycle of nivolumab. CDR3 protein: CASSFQGRRRFF. The CDR3, as DNA: TGTGCCAGCAGCTTTCAGGGGCGACGGAGGTTCTTC.